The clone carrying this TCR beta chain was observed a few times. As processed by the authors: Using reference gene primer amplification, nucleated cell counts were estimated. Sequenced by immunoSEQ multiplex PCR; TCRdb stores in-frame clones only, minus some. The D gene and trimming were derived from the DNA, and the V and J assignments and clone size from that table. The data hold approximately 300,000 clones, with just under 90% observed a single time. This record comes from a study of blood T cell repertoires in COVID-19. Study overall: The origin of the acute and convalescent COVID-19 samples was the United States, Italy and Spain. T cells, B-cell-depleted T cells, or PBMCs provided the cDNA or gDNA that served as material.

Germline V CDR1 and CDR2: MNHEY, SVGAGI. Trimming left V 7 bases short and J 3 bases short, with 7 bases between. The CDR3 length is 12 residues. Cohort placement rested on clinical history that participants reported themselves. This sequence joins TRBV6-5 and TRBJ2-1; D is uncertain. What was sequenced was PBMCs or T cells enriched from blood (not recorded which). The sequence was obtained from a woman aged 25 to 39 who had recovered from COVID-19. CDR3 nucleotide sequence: TGTGCCAGCACTAGAGACTACAATGAGCAGTTCTTC. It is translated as CASTRDYNEQFF.